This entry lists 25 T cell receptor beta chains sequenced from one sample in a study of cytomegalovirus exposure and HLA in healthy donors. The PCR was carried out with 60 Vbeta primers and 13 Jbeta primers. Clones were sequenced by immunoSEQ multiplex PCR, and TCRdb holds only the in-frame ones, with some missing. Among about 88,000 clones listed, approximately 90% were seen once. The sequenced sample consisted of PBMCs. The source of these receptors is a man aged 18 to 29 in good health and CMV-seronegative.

CDR3 region: CASSLGAYNEQFF. The CDR3 DNA is TGTGCCAGCAGTCTCGGGGCCTACAATGAGCAGTTCTTC. V gene TRBV6-4 combines with J gene TRBJ2-1; weak D call: TRBD2 (5 bases). CDR3 length: 13 amino acids. Trimming stripped 5 bases from V and 2 bases from J, with 7 bases between. Germline CDR1 is MRHNA and CDR2 is SNTAGT.

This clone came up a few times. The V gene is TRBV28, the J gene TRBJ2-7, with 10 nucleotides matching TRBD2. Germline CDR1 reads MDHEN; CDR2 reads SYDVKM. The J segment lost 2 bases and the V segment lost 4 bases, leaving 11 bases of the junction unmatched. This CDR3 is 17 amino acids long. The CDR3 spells CASSSPTLAGGPYEQYF. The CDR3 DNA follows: TGTGCCAGCAGTTCACCGACTTTAGCGGGAGGTCCCTACGAGCAGTACTTC. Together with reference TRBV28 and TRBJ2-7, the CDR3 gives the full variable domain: DVKVTQSSRYLVKRTGEKVFLECVQDMDHENMFWYRQDPGLGLRLIYFSYDVKMKEKGDIPEGYSVSREKKERFSLILESASTNQTSMYLCASSSPTLAGGPYEQYFGPGTRLTVT.

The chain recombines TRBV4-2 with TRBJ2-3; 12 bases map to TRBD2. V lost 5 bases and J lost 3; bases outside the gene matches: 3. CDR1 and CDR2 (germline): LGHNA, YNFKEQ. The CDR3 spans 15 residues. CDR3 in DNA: TGTGCCAGCAGCGGGGGACTAGCGGGTACAGATACGCAGTATTTT. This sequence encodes CASSGGLAGTDTQYF.

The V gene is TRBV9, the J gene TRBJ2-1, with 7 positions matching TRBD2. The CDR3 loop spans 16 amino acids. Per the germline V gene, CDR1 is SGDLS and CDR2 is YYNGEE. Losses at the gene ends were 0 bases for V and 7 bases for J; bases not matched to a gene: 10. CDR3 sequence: CASSVGQAGVGNEQFF. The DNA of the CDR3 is TGTGCCAGCAGCGTAGGGCAGGCGGGAGTCGGGAATGAGCAGTTCTTC.

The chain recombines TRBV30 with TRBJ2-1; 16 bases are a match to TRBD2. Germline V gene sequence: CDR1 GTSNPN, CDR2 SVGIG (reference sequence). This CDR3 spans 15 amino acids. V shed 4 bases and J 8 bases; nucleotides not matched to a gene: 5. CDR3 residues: CAWTGLAGGPDEQFF. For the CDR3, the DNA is TGTGCCTGGACGGGACTAGCGGGAGGGCCGGATGAGCAGTTCTTC.

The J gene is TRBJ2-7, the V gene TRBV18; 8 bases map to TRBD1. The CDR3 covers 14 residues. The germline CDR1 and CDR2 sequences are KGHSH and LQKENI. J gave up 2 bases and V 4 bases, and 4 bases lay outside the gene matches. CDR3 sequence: CASSRDRLPYEQYF. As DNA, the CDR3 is TGTGCCAGCTCACGGGACAGGCTACCCTACGAGCAGTACTTC.

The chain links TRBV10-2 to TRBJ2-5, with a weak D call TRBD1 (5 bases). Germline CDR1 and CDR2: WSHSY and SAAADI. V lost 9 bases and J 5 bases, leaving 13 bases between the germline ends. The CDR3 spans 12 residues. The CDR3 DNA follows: TGCGCCAGATTTGACAGATGGGAGACCCAGTACTTC. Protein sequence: CARFDRWETQYF.

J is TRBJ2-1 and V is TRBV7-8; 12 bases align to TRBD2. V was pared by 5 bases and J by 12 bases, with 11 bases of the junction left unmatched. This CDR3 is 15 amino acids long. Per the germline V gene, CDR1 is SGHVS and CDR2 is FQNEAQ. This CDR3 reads CASSQGLAGSWWQFF. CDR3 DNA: TGTGCCAGCAGCCAAGGACTAGCGGGAAGCTGGTGGCAGTTCTTC.

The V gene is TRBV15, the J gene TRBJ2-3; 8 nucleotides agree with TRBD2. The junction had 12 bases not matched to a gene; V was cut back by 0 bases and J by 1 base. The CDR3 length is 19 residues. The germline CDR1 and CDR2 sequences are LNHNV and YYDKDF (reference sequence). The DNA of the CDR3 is TGTGCCACCAGCAGAGATCGAGGTCTAGCGGGCTTGGGCACAGATACGCAGTATTTT. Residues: CATSRDRGLAGLGTDTQYF.

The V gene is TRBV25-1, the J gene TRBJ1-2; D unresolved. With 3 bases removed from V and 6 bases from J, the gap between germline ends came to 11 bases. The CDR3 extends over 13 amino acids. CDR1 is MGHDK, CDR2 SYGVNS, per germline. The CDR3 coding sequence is TGTGCCAGCAGTGATTTTTGGGGAGATGGCTACACCTTC. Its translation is CASSDFWGDGYTF.

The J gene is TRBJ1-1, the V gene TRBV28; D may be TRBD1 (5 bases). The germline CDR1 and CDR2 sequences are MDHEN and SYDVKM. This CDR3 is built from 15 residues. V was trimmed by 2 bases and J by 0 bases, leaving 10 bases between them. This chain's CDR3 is CASSLIGGLNTEAFF. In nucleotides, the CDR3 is TGTGCCAGCAGTTTAATCGGGGGTTTGAACACTGAAGCTTTCTTT.

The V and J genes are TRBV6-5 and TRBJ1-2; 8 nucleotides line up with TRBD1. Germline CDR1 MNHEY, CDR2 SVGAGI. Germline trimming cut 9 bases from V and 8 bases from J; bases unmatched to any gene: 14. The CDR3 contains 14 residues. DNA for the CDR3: TGTGCCAGTACCGCCTGGACAGGGCACGGGGGCTACACCTTC. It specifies CASTAWTGHGGYTF.

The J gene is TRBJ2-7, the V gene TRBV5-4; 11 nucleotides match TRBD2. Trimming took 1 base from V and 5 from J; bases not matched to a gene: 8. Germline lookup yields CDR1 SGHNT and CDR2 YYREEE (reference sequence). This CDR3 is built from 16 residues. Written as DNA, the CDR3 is TGTGCCAGCAGCTTGTGGATGACTAGCGGGAAGGACGAGCAGTACTTC. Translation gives CASSLWMTSGKDEQYF. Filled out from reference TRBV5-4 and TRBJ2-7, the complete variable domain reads ETGVTQSPTHLIKTRGQQVTLRCSSQSGHNTVSWYQQALGQGPQFIFQYYREEENGRGNFPPRFSGLQFPNYSSELNVNALELDDSALYLCASSLWMTSGKDEQYFGPGTRLTVT.

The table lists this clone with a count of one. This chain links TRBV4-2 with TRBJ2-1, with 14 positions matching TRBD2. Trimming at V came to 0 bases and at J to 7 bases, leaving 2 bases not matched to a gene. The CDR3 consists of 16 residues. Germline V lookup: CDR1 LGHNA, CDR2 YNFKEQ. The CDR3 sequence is CASSQERLAGGNEQFF. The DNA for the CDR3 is TGTGCCAGCAGCCAAGAACGACTAGCGGGAGGGAATGAGCAGTTCTTC.

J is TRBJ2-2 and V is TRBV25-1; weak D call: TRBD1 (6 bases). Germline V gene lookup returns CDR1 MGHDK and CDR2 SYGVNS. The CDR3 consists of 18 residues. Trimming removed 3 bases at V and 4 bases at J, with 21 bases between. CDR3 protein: CASSDLQGVRPTTGELFF. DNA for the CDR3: TGTGCCAGCAGTGACCTACAGGGAGTGAGGCCAACCACCGGGGAGCTGTTTTTT.

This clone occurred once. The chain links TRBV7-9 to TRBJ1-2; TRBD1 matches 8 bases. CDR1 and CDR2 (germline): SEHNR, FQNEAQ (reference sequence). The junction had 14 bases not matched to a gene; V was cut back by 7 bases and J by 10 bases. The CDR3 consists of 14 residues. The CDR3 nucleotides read TGTGCCAGCAACGAGGCGGGGCAGGGGGCTACCTACACCTTC. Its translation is CASNEAGQGATYTF.

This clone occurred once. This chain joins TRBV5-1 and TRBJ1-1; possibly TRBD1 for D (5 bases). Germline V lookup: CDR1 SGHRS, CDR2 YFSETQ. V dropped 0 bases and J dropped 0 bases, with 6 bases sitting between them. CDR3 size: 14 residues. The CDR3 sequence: CASSLARVNTEAFF. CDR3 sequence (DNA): TGCGCCAGCAGCTTGGCCAGGGTGAACACTGAAGCTTTCTTT.

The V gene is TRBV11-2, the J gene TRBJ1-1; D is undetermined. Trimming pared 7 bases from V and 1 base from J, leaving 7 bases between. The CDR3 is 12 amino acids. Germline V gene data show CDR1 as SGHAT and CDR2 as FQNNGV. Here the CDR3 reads CASKEGNTEAFF. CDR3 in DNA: TGTGCCAGCAAGGAGGGGAACACTGAAGCTTTCTTT.

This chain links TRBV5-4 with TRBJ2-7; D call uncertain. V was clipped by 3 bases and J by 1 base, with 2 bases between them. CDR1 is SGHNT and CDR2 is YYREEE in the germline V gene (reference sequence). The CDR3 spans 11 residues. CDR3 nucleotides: TGTGCCAGCAGCTCTTCCTACGAGCAGTACTTC. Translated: CASSSSYEQYF.

CDR3 amino acids: CASREDSSYNEQFF. The CDR3 DNA is TGCGCCAGCAGGGAGGACAGCTCCTACAATGAGCAGTTCTTC. The chain has TRBV5-1 and TRBJ2-1; a possible D gene is TRBD1 (6 bases). The germline V gene encodes CDR1 SGHRS and CDR2 YFSETQ. With 5 bases removed from V and 0 bases from J, the gap between germline ends came to 9 bases. This CDR3 has 14 amino acids.

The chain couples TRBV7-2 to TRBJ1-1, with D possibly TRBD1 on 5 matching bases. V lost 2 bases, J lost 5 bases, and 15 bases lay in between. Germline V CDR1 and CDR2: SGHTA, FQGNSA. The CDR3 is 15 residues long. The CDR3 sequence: CASSLKRQIGTEAFF. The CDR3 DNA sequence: TGTGCCAGCAGCTTAAAGAGACAGATCGGTACTGAAGCTTTCTTT.

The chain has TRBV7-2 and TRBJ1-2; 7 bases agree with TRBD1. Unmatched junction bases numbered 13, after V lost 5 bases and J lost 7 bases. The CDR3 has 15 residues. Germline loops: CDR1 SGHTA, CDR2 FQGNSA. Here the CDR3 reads CASSVQGWGVRGYTF. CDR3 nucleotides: TGTGCCAGCAGCGTACAGGGGTGGGGAGTCCGTGGCTACACCTTC.

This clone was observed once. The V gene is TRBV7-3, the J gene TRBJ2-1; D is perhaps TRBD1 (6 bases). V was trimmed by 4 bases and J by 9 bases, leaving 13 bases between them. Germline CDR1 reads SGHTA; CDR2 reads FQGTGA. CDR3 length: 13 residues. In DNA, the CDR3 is TGTGCCAGCAGCTCACTGCAGGGGCGTGAGCAGTTCTTC. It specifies CASSSLQGREQFF.

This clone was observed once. The CDR3 protein is CASSLRLGLQAYEQYF. The CDR3 DNA reads TGTGCCAGCAGCTTACGTTTGGGGCTTCAAGCCTACGAGCAGTACTTC. J is TRBJ2-5 and V is TRBV7-6; D is perhaps TRBD1 (5 bases). The J call may be mistaken, given a closer DNA end match to TRBJ2-7. CDR1 SGHVS and CDR2 FNYEAQ come from the germline V gene. This CDR3 is 16 amino acids long.

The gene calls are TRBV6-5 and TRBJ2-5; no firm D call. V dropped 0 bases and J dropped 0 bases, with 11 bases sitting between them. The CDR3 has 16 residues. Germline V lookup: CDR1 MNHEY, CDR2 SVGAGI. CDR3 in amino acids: CASSYSAGSYQETQYF. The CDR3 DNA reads TGTGCCAGCAGTTACTCAGCCGGGTCGTACCAAGAGACCCAGTACTTC.